The 30 T cell receptor beta chains below come from one sample, sequenced in a study of blood T cell repertoires in COVID-19. Libraries were prepared by immunoSEQ multiplex PCR; TCRdb keeps only in-frame clonotypes and omits some of them. This repertoire shows some 130,000 clones, approximately 88% found once; its top ten account for approximately 10%. What was sequenced was peripheral blood. These receptors all come from a man between 50 and 59 years old with acute or convalescent COVID-19.

V is TRBV11-2 and J is TRBJ2-3, with 8 bases fitting TRBD1. CDR1 SGHAT and CDR2 FQNNGV come from the germline V gene. The CDR3 has 16 amino acids. V lost 1 base and J lost 2; bases outside the gene matches: 5. CDR3 DNA: TGTGCCAGCAGCTTAGTCGGGACAGGAGCCACAGATACGCAGTATTTT. Translation: CASSLVGTGATDTQYF.

The chain is built from TRBV2 and TRBJ1-6; tentatively, D is TRBD1 (5 bases). The CDR3 covers 14 residues. Germline V gene data show CDR1 as SNHLY and CDR2 as FYNNEI. Trimming cost V 6 bases and J 9 bases, with 15 bases left between them. As DNA, the CDR3 is TGTGCCAGCAGGCAGGGTTCAGTCCCTTCACCCCTCCACTTT. Residues: CASRQGSVPSPLHF. Full variable domain (remainder filled in from reference TRBV2 and TRBJ1-6): EPEVTQTPSHQVTQMGQEVILRCVPISNHLYFYWYRQILGQKVEFLVSFYNNEISEKSEIFDDQFSVERPDGSNFTLKIRSTKLEDSAMYFCASRQGSVPSPLHFGNGTRLTVT.

The rearrangement joins TRBV4-1 to TRBJ2-1, with D possibly TRBD2 on 6 matching bases. V was trimmed by 0 bases and J by 10 bases, leaving 19 bases between them. This CDR3 has 16 residues. The germline gives CDR1 MGHRA, CDR2 YSYEKL. The CDR3 here is CASSQEGSFPSGEQFF. CDR3 coding DNA: TGCGCCAGCAGCCAAGAGGGCAGTTTCCCCAGCGGGGAGCAGTTCTTC.

The chain carries TRBV5-1 and TRBJ2-7; no clear D. The CDR3 runs 15 residues. Trimming removed 4 bases from V and 0 bases from J, with 14 bases in between. Germline lookup yields CDR1 SGHRS and CDR2 YFSETQ. This chain's CDR3 is CASSLVGRSSYEQYF. The CDR3 DNA is TGCGCCAGCAGCCTCGTGGGCCGAAGCTCCTACGAGCAGTACTTC.

The CDR3 DNA sequence: TGTGCCAGCAGTTCCACGACCCGGGGCTACGAGCAGTACTTC. Its translation: CASSSTTRGYEQYF. V is TRBV28 and J is TRBJ2-7; D may be TRBD2 (5 bases). V lost 4 bases and J 3 bases, leaving 13 bases between the germline ends. The V gene's germline CDR1 is MDHEN and CDR2 SYDVKM. The CDR3 is 14 residues long.

CDR3 residues: CASSLEQAAFF. The DNA for the CDR3 is TGTGCCAGCAGCTTGGAGCAGGCAGCTTTCTTT. V usage is TRBV5-5 and J usage is TRBJ1-1; D is uncertain. Trimming stripped 0 bases from V and 10 bases from J, with 7 bases between. Per the germline V gene, CDR1 is SGHKS and CDR2 is YYEKEE (reference sequence). The CDR3 spans 11 residues.

The chain joins TRBV5-1 to TRBJ2-1; no clear D gene. The CDR3 sequence is 14 residues long. Germline V CDR1 and CDR2: SGHRS, YFSETQ. Trimming stripped 0 bases from V and 7 bases from J, with 11 bases between. The chain's CDR3 is CASSLVLDLNEQFF. CDR3 in DNA: TGCGCCAGCAGCTTGGTCCTAGATTTGAATGAGCAGTTCTTC.

The V gene is TRBV5-6, the J gene TRBJ1-2; 7 nucleotides agree with TRBD1. V shed 5 bases, J shed 7 bases, and the junction held 8 bases outside the gene matches. There are 13 residues in the CDR3. CDR1 and CDR2 from the germline V gene are SGHDT and YYEEEE. CDR3 sequence: CASSSQGGFGYTF. The DNA of the CDR3 is TGTGCCAGCAGTTCACAAGGGGGCTTTGGCTACACCTTC.

The chain carries TRBV6-2 or TRBV6-3 and TRBJ2-7, with D possibly being TRBD1 (6 bases). V was trimmed by 2 bases and J by 2 bases, leaving 7 bases between them. This CDR3 has 13 residues. The germline V gene encodes CDR1 MNHEY and CDR2 SVGEGT. CDR3 DNA: TGTGCCAGCAGTTACGCAGGGGCCTACGAGCAGTACTTC. Protein: CASSYAGAYEQYF.

The sample holds a few counts of this clone. Here the CDR3 reads CASSSLAQRRVGELFF. DNA for the CDR3: TGTGCCAGCAGTTCCCTCGCCCAGCGACGGGTCGGGGAGCTGTTTTTT. The chain joins TRBV28 to TRBJ2-2; D gene uncertain. V lost 4 bases to trimming and J lost 7 bases, with 19 bases between them. The germline gives CDR1 MDHEN, CDR2 SYDVKM. The CDR3 has 16 residues.

The rearrangement uses TRBV5-1 and TRBJ1-4; TRBD1 is a possible D gene (5 bases). V was pared by 3 bases and J by 3 bases, with 9 bases between. The CDR3 runs to 14 residues. The germline V gene encodes CDR1 SGHRS and CDR2 YFSETQ. The CDR3 sequence: CASSSWGANEKLFF. As DNA, the CDR3 is TGCGCCAGCAGCTCTTGGGGGGCTAATGAAAAACTGTTTTTT.

This rearrangement joins TRBV28 to TRBJ1-4, with 9 bases aligning to TRBD1. Looked up from germline, CDR1 is MDHEN and CDR2 is SYDVKM. Trimming at V came to 5 bases and at J to 5 bases, leaving 6 bases not matched to a gene. This CDR3 is 15 amino acids long. In DNA, the CDR3 is TGTGCCAGCAGTGGAGGCGGGACAGGGAATGAAAAACTGTTTTTT. Encoded protein: CASSGGGTGNEKLFF.

The chain joins TRBV4-1 to TRBJ2-7; 7 bases are a match to TRBD1. The ends lost 4 bases at V and 1 base at J; junction bases unmatched: 7. Germline V CDR1 and CDR2: MGHRA, YSYEKL. The CDR3 consists of 15 residues. The CDR3 bases are TGCGCCAGCAGCCCCGTCGGGACAGTTTCCTACGAGCAGTACTTC. Amino acid sequence: CASSPVGTVSYEQYF.

This clone turned up a few times. This rearrangement joins TRBV24-1 to TRBJ1-1; the D is unclear. V was clipped by 5 bases and J by 1 base, with 10 bases between them. The CDR3 is 14 residues long. Looked up from germline, CDR1 is KGHDR and CDR2 is SFDVKD. CDR3 DNA sequence: TGTGCCACCAGTGTTGACATGGGGAACACTGAAGCTTTCTTT. Encoded protein: CATSVDMGNTEAFF.

The CDR3 reads CASSLQASHTGELFF. The CDR3 DNA reads TGTGCCAGCAGTTTGCAGGCTAGCCACACCGGGGAGCTGTTTTTT. V and J are TRBV28 and TRBJ2-2, with D possibly TRBD2 on 5 matching bases. CDR3 length: 15 residues. Looked up from germline, CDR1 is MDHEN and CDR2 is SYDVKM. Trimming pared 3 bases from V and 3 bases from J, leaving 11 bases between. Using reference TRBV28 and TRBJ2-2 for the parts outside the CDR3, the full variable domain is DVKVTQSSRYLVKRTGEKVFLECVQDMDHENMFWYRQDPGLGLRLIYFSYDVKMKEKGDIPEGYSVSREKKERFSLILESASTNQTSMYLCASSLQASHTGELFFGEGSRLTVL.

A single count supports this clone. CDR3 coding DNA: TGTGCCAGCTCACCCAATCAGGGGGATGGAAACACCATATATTTT. This codes for CASSPNQGDGNTIYF. V and J are TRBV18 and TRBJ1-3, with 7 bases identical to TRBD1. Per germline, CDR1 KGHSH and CDR2 LQKENI. J gave up 3 bases and V 3 bases, and 5 bases lay outside the gene matches. The CDR3 runs 15 residues.

The chain couples TRBV29-1 to TRBJ2-1; maybe TRBD2 (5 bases). Germline V gene sequence: CDR1 SQVTM, CDR2 ANQGSEA. V lost 2 bases, J lost 6 bases, and 11 bases lay in between. The CDR3 consists of 13 residues. This CDR3 is CSVERASGNEQFF. The CDR3 bases are TGCAGCGTTGAACGAGCGAGCGGCAATGAGCAGTTCTTC.

V gene TRBV3-1 (or the pseudogene TRBV3-2) combines with J gene TRBJ2-7, with D possibly matching TRBD1 (5 bases). This CDR3 has 14 amino acids. Trimming stripped 2 bases from V and 0 bases from J, with 8 bases between. From germline, CDR1 is LGHDT and CDR2 YNNKEL (reference sequence). In DNA form, the CDR3 reads TGTGCCAGCAGCCAACAGGGTAGCTCCTACGAGCAGTACTTC. It translates to CASSQQGSSYEQYF.

V gene TRBV24-1 combines with J gene TRBJ1-5, with D perhaps TRBD1 (6 bases). The CDR3 consists of 15 residues. V dropped 3 bases and J dropped 6 bases, with 14 bases sitting between them. Germline loops: CDR1 KGHDR, CDR2 SFDVKD. CDR3 bases: TGTGCCACCAGTGATCCGGGACAAGGCGGTCAGCCCCAGCATTTT. Translation gives CATSDPGQGGQPQHF.

This chain joins TRBV29-1 and TRBJ1-4; 10 nucleotides align to TRBD1. CDR1 is SQVTM and CDR2 is ANQGSEA in the germline V gene. CDR3 size: 19 residues. V lost 1 base, J lost 0 bases, and 11 bases stayed unmatched. CDR3 sequence (DNA): TGCAGCGTTGAAGCGGTAAGGACAGGGGGAAATGCAACTAATGAAAAACTGTTTTTT. It is translated as CSVEAVRTGGNATNEKLFF.

The chain employs TRBV5-1 and TRBJ2-2, with TRBD1 identical over 7 bases. CDR1 and CDR2 from the germline V gene are SGHRS and YFSETQ. There are 15 residues in the CDR3. After removal of 0 bases from V and 4 bases from J, the junction contained 3 bases not matched to a gene. CDR3 coding DNA: TGCGCCAGCAGCTTGGCAGGGGGAGTCACCGGGGAGCTGTTTTTT. It translates to CASSLAGGVTGELFF.

This chain's CDR3 is CASSYRQTSSYNSPLHF. In DNA, the CDR3 is TGTGCCAGCAGCTATCGACAGACGAGCTCCTATAATTCACCCCTCCACTTT. J is TRBJ1-6 and V is TRBV5-6; a weak D match, TRBD1 (5 bases). The CDR3 contains 17 residues. V gave up 3 bases and J gave up 0 bases, with 13 bases separating them. Germline V gene lookup returns CDR1 SGHDT and CDR2 YYEEEE.

The CDR3 DNA follows: TGTGCCTGGAGTGTAGAGTCGGCCCAGCATTTT. Translating it yields CAWSVESAQHF. The chain uses TRBV30 and TRBJ1-5; D is undetermined. The CDR3 runs 11 residues. The V gene's germline CDR1 is GTSNPN and CDR2 SVGIG (reference sequence). The ends were cut back, 0 bases at V and 11 bases at J, with 8 bases in the middle.

J is TRBJ2-7 and V is TRBV4-1, with 9 bases matching TRBD1. The ends lost 2 bases at V and 7 bases at J; junction bases unmatched: 9. Germline lookup yields CDR1 MGHRA and CDR2 YSYEKL. There are 15 residues in the CDR3. The CDR3 bases are TGCGCCAGCAGCCAATCCGGGACAGGGTATGGGGAGCAGTACTTC. Its protein product is CASSQSGTGYGEQYF.

The chain is built from TRBV6-5 and TRBJ2-7; 9 nucleotides match TRBD1. Per the germline V gene, CDR1 is MNHEY and CDR2 is SVGAGI. CDR3 length equals 15 residues. The V segment lost 0 bases and the J segment 6 bases; nucleotides outside the gene matches: 6. The CDR3 spells CASSYSDRGSAEQYF. The CDR3 DNA is TGTGCCAGCAGTTACTCGGACAGGGGTAGTGCCGAGCAGTACTTC.

The J gene is TRBJ2-1, the V gene TRBV24-1; TRBD1 matches 9 bases. Germline values: CDR1 KGHDR, CDR2 SFDVKD. J was trimmed by 7 bases and V by 6 bases; bases with no gene match: 9. The CDR3 is 15 amino acids. The CDR3 DNA sequence: TGTGCCACCAGTTCCACGACGGGACAGGGTAATGAGCAGTTCTTC. Amino acid sequence: CATSSTTGQGNEQFF.

The chain is built from TRBV28 and TRBJ2-7; 13 bases fit TRBD2. This CDR3 has 14 residues. V shed 6 bases and J 2 bases; nucleotides not matched to a gene: 1. In germline, CDR1 is MDHEN, CDR2 SYDVKM. The CDR3 spells CASRGLAGTYEQYF. In nucleotides, the CDR3 is TGTGCCAGCAGGGGACTAGCGGGAACCTACGAGCAGTACTTC.

The genes are TRBV5-4 and TRBJ1-1; 7 bases fit TRBD1. V lost 1 base and J lost 4; bases outside the gene matches: 10. The germline gives CDR1 SGHNT, CDR2 YYREEE (reference sequence). There are 16 residues in the CDR3. CDR3 in DNA: TGTGCCAGCAGCTTGTATCTCCACGCAGGGGGCACTGAAGCTTTCTTT. It translates to CASSLYLHAGGTEAFF.

This chain links TRBV6-4 with TRBJ1-5, with TRBD1 as a possible D gene (6 bases). Germline lookup yields CDR1 MRHNA and CDR2 SNTAGT. V shed 6 bases and J shed 5 bases, with 11 bases lying between them. CDR3 size: 13 residues. The CDR3 loop is CASRNRADQPQHF. CDR3 sequence (DNA): TGTGCCAGCAGGAACAGGGCCGATCAGCCCCAGCATTTT.

The chain recombines TRBV7-2 with TRBJ2-5, with a tentative D call TRBD2 (5 bases). Looked up from germline, CDR1 is SGHTA and CDR2 is FQGNSA. Trimming cost V 0 bases and J 4 bases, with 6 bases left between them. The CDR3 has 13 residues. The CDR3 DNA is TGTGCCAGCAGCTTAGCTAGCGCAGAGACCCAGTACTTC. Its protein product is CASSLASAETQYF.